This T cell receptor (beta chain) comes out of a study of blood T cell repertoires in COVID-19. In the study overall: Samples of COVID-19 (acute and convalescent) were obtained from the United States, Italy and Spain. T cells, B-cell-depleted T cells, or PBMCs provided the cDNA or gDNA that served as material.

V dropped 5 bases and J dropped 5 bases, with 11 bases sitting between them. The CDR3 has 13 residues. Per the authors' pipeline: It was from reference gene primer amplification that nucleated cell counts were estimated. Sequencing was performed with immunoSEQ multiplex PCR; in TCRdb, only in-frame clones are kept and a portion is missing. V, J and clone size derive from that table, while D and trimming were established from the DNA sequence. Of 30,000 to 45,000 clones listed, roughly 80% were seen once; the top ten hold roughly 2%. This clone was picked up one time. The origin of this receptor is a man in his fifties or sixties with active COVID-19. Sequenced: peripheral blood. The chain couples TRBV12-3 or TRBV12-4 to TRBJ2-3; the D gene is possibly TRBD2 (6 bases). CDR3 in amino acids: CASSPTGGDTQYF. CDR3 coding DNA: TGTGCCAGCAGTCCGACCGGGGGAGATACGCAGTATTTT.